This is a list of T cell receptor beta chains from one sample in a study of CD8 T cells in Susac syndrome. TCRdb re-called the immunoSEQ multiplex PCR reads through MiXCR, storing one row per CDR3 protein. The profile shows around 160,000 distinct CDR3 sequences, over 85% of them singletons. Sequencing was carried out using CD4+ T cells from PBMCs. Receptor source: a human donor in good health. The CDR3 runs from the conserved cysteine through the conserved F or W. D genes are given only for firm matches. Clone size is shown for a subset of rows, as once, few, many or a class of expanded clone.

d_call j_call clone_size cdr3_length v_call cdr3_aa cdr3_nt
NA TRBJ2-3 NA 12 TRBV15 CATSRSTDTQYF TGTGCCACCAGCCGGAGCACAGATACGCAGTATTTT
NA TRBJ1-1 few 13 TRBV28 CASSLRENTEAFF TGTGCCAGCAGTTTACGTGAGAACACTGAAGCTTTCTTT
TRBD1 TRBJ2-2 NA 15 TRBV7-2 CASSLGDRGVGELFF TGTGCCAGCAGCTTAGGGGACAGGGGAGTCGGGGAGCTGTTTTTT
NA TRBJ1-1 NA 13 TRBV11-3 CASSLGPGTEAFF TGTGCCAGCAGCCTAGGCCCGGGGACTGAAGCTTTCTTT
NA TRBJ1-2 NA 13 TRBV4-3 CASSQGGIDGYTF TGCGCCAGCAGCCAAGGGGGGATCGATGGCTACACCTTC
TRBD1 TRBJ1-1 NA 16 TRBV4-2 CASSQADLTGGAEAFF TGTGCCAGCAGCCAGGCGGACCTGACAGGGGGCGCTGAAGCTTTCTTT
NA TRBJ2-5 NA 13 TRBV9 CASSPQDSETQYF TGTGCCAGCAGCCCCCAGGACAGCGAGACCCAGTACTTC
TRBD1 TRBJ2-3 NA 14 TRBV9 CASSAGTETDTQYF TGTGCCAGCAGCGCCGGGACAGAGACAGATACGCAGTATTTT
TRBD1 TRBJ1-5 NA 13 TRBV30 CAWAGGAGQPQHF TGTGCCTGGGCAGGGGGCGCAGGTCAGCCCCAGCATTTT
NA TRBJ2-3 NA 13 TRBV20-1 CSANGPTAAAQYF TGCAGTGCCAATGGTCCCACGGCGGCTGCGCAGTATTTT
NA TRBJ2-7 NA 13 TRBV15 CATSRWDDSEQYF TGTGCCACCAGCCGTTGGGACGATAGCGAGCAGTACTTC
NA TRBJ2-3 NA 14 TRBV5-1 CASRGPRSTDTQYF TGCGCCAGCCGTGGCCCGAGGAGCACAGATACGCAGTATTTT
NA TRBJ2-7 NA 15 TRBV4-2 CASSQAEGRTYEQYF TGTGCCAGCAGCCAAGCGGAAGGGAGAACCTACGAGCAGTACTTC
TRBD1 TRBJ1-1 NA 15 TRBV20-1 CSAEKRQGRRTEAFF TGCAGTGCCGAAAAAAGACAGGGGCGGAGGACTGAAGCTTTCTTT
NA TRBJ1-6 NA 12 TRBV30 CAWKGSGSPLHF TGTGCCTGGAAGGGTTCGGGTTCACCCCTCCACTTT
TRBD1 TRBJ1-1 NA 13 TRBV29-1 CSVDRELNTEAFF TGCAGCGTCGACAGGGAGTTGAACACTGAAGCTTTCTTT
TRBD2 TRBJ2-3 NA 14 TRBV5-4 CASTERGGADTQYF TGTGCCAGCACTGAGCGGGGGGGGGCAGATACGCAGTATTTT
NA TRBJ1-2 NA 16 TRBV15 CATSRDLAGLNYGYTF TGTGCCACCAGCAGAGATTTGGCCGGGCTAAACTATGGCTACACCTTC
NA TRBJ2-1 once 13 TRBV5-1 CASSFGQNNEQFF TGCGCCAGCAGCTTCGGACAGAACAATGAGCAGTTCTTC
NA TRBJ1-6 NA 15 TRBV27 CASATTVPYNSPLHF TGTGCCAGCGCCACCACAGTACCCTATAATTCACCCCTCCACTTT
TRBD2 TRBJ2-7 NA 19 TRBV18 CASSRDRGRLLAGGDEQYF TGTGCCAGCTCAAGGGACAGGGGACGCTTACTAGCGGGGGGCGACGAGCAGTACTTC
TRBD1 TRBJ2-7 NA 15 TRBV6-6 CASSSSRTGPYEQYF TGTGCCAGCAGTTCCTCCCGGACAGGGCCCTACGAGCAGTACTTC
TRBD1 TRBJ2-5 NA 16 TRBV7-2 CASSLGDLAGGETQYF TGTGCCAGCAGCTTGGGTGACCTAGCAGGGGGAGAGACCCAGTACTTC
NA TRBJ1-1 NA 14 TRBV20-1 CSARSRRVGTEAFF TGCAGTGCTAGAAGTCGGAGGGTCGGCACTGAAGCTTTCTTT
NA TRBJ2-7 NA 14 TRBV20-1 CSARDLGALYEQYF TGCAGTGCTAGAGATCTCGGGGCCCTCTACGAGCAGTACTTC
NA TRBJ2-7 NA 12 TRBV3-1 CASSYRLGEQYF TGTGCCAGCAGTTACAGGCTTGGGGAGCAGTACTTC
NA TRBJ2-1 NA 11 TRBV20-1 CSARKVNEQFF TGCAGTGCTAGGAAGGTCAATGAGCAGTTCTTC
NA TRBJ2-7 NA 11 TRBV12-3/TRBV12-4 CASSFWEEQYF TGTGCCAGCAGTTTTTGGGAAGAGCAGTACTTC
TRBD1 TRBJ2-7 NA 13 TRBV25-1 CASSRQGAPEQYF TGTGCCAGCAGTCGACAGGGGGCCCCCGAGCAGTACTTC
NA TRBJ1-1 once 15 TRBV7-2 CASSAEGGGGTEAFF TGTGCCAGCAGCGCAGAAGGAGGGGGAGGGACTGAAGCTTTCTTT
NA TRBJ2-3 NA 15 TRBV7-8 CASSRRGQATDTQYF TGTGCCAGCAGCCGGCGGGGGCAAGCCACAGATACGCAGTATTTT